These 18 T cell receptor beta chains originate from one sample sequenced in a study of shared clonotypes between healthy human individuals. The table came from immunoSEQ multiplex PCR; TCRdb's copy has only in-frame clones and leaves some out. The sample records roughly 2.6 million clones, 90% to 95% being singletons. Source material: naive CD4+ T cells sorted from blood. Subset specified: CD45RA+ positively selected. The receptor source for this set is a man aged 18 to 30 in good health.

The chain employs TRBV5-5 and TRBJ2-7; TRBD1 matches at 7 bases. This CDR3 comprises 15 residues. The V gene end was trimmed by 6 bases and the J gene end by 5 bases; junction bases not matched to a gene: 14. The germline V gene encodes CDR1 SGHKS and CDR2 YYEKEE (reference sequence). CDR3 amino acids: CASTGRGVRGHEQYF. CDR3 sequence (DNA): TGTGCCAGCACAGGTCGAGGGGTTAGGGGGCACGAGCAGTACTTC.

This clone was detected only once. The gene calls are TRBV19 and TRBJ2-4, with D uncertain. Germline-derived CDR1 and CDR2 are LNHDA and SQIVND (reference sequence). The V gene lost 5 bases and the J gene lost 0 bases, with 14 bases spanning the gap. This CDR3 spans 16 amino acids. The CDR3 DNA follows: TGTGCCAGTAGTTACGAGCGAAACCTAGCCAAAAACATTCAGTACTTC. This sequence encodes CASSYERNLAKNIQYF.

The V call is TRBV19, the J call TRBJ2-1; D is perhaps TRBD2 (5 bases). This CDR3 region has 14 residues. From germline, CDR1 is LNHDA and CDR2 SQIVND (reference sequence). V gave up 1 base and J gave up 8 bases, with 12 bases separating them. This CDR3 is CASSIGPGIDEQFF. The CDR3, as DNA: TGTGCCAGTAGTATAGGTCCCGGGATCGATGAGCAGTTCTTC. The full variable domain, in which reference TRBV19 and TRBJ2-1 provide the parts outside the CDR3, is DGGITQSPKYLFRKEGQNVTLSCEQNLNHDAMYWYRQDPGQGLRLIYYSQIVNDFQKGDIAEGYSVSREKKESFPLTVTSAQKNPTAFYLCASSIGPGIDEQFFGPGTRLTVL.

The chain couples TRBV7-3 to TRBJ2-2; D perhaps matches TRBD2 (5 bases). CDR1 and CDR2 from the germline V gene are SGHTA and FQGTGA. V was trimmed by 3 bases and J by 0 bases, leaving 8 bases between them. CDR3 length: 15 amino acids. The CDR3 DNA reads TGTGCCAGCAGCTTTGGACTGACGAACACCGGGGAGCTGTTTTTT. Residues: CASSFGLTNTGELFF. Full variable domain (remainder filled in from reference TRBV7-3 and TRBJ2-2): GAGVSQTPSNKVTEKGKYVELRCDPISGHTALYWYRQSLGQGPEFLIYFQGTGAADDSGLPNDRFFAVRPEGSVSTLKIQRTERGDSAVYLCASSFGLTNTGELFFGEGSRLTVL.

V and J are TRBV2 and TRBJ2-3; 7 bases are a match to TRBD2. The ends lost 7 bases at V and 2 bases at J; junction bases unmatched: 6. The germline V gene has CDR1 SNHLY and CDR2 FYNNEI. The CDR3 totals 14 residues. CDR3 amino acids: CASKRLAVTDTQYF. The DNA of the CDR3 is TGTGCCAGCAAACGACTAGCTGTCACAGATACGCAGTATTTT.

There are a few counts of this clone. The chain couples TRBV10-1 to TRBJ2-2, with no clear D. Deletions cut 3 bases from V and 5 bases from J, with 7 bases between. CDR3 size: 13 residues. Looked up from germline, CDR1 is WNHNN and CDR2 is SYGVQD (reference sequence). As DNA, the CDR3 is TGCGCCAGCAGTGATGACTGGACCGGGGAGCTGTTTTTT. Amino acids: CASSDDWTGELFF.

This chain connects TRBV11-2 to TRBJ2-7; 9 bases match TRBD1. The CDR3 runs 15 residues. CDR1 is SGHAT and CDR2 is FQNNGV in the germline V gene. The ends lost 3 bases at V and 5 bases at J; junction bases unmatched: 8. CDR3 sequence: CASSFSGTGFHEQYF. The CDR3 region has the DNA TGTGCCAGCAGCTTCTCGGGGACAGGGTTCCACGAGCAGTACTTC.

V usage is TRBV5-1 and J usage is TRBJ2-6, with D perhaps matching TRBD2 (7 bases). CDR1 is SGHRS and CDR2 is YFSETQ in the germline V gene. With 0 bases removed from V and 0 bases from J, the gap between germline ends came to 10 bases. The CDR3 has 17 residues. The CDR3 reads CASSLEGGGSGANVLTF. CDR3 bases: TGCGCCAGCAGCTTGGAGGGAGGGGGCTCTGGGGCCAACGTCCTGACTTTC.

Turning to this clone: The identical CDR3 is also encoded by other nucleotide sequences in the sample. This chain uses TRBV9 with TRBJ1-5; D gene ambiguous. Trimming removed 0 bases from V and 3 bases from J, with 10 bases in between. Germline loops: CDR1 SGDLS, CDR2 YYNGEE. The CDR3 consists of 15 residues. The CDR3 sequence is CASSVGVTSNQPQHF. In DNA form, the CDR3 reads TGTGCCAGCAGCGTAGGGGTCACCTCCAATCAGCCCCAGCATTTT.

The chain has TRBV6-5 and TRBJ1-1, with D possibly TRBD1 on 6 matching bases. The CDR3 runs to 15 residues. Deletions cut 0 bases from V and 4 bases from J, with 12 bases between. Germline V lookup: CDR1 MNHEY, CDR2 SVGAGI. This CDR3 is CASSYSRQARTEAFF. CDR3 sequence (DNA): TGTGCCAGCAGTTACTCGAGACAGGCTCGCACTGAAGCTTTCTTT.

This clone has more than one count but fewer than ten. The J gene is TRBJ1-5, the V gene TRBV10-3; 9 bases map to TRBD1. Germline V gene lookup returns CDR1 ENHRY and CDR2 SYGVKD. This CDR3 is 13 amino acids long. J gave up 6 bases and V 11 bases, and 8 bases lay outside the gene matches. The CDR3, as DNA: TGTGCCGCAACAGGGGGCGCGAGTCAGCCCCAGCATTTT. Translation: CAATGGASQPQHF.

In DNA form, the CDR3 reads TGTGCCAGCAGCCCGGGGGGTAGGGAGCAGTATTTT. Its translation is CASSPGGREQYF. The chain has TRBV5-6 and TRBJ2-3; 7 bases map to TRBD2. The V gene's germline CDR1 is SGHDT and CDR2 YYEEEE. Losses at the gene ends were 4 bases for V and 11 bases for J; bases not matched to a gene: 7. The CDR3 spans 12 residues.

This clone was detected once. The genes are TRBV7-3 and TRBJ2-2, with a possible D match to TRBD2 (5 bases). This CDR3 has 14 amino acids. Looked up from germline, CDR1 is SGHTA and CDR2 is FQGTGA. V lost 5 bases and J lost 2, with 9 bases in between. CDR3 nucleotides: TGTGCCAGCAGCCAACTAGGTAACACCGGGGAGCTGTTTTTT. Protein sequence: CASSQLGNTGELFF.

CDR3 nucleotides: TGTGCCAGCAGCCCTATGAGCGGGGGATACAATGAGCAGTTCTTC. Encoded protein: CASSPMSGGYNEQFF. The chain employs TRBV11-2 and TRBJ2-1; 8 positions agree with TRBD2. After removal of 5 bases from V and 4 bases from J, the junction contained 7 bases not matched to a gene. CDR1 is SGHAT, CDR2 FQNNGV, per germline. CDR3 length equals 15 residues.

CDR3 residues: CASHRFGTSGYEQYF. The CDR3 coding sequence is TGTGCCAGCCATAGGTTCGGGACTAGCGGGTACGAGCAGTACTTC. The V call is TRBV6-5, the J call TRBJ2-7; TRBD2 matches at 12 bases. This CDR3 contains 15 residues. The germline V gene has CDR1 MNHEY and CDR2 SVGAGI. V shed 8 bases, J shed 4 bases, and the junction held 9 bases outside the gene matches.

This clone was observed once. The chain couples TRBV5-1 to TRBJ2-7; a possible D gene is TRBD2 (6 bases). Germline values: CDR1 SGHRS, CDR2 YFSETQ. The V and J ends lost 4 bases and 0 bases respectively, with 14 bases between them. The CDR3 consists of 15 residues. This CDR3 reads CASSPSQDYSYEQYF. The CDR3 bases are TGCGCCAGCAGCCCAAGTCAGGACTACTCCTACGAGCAGTACTTC.

The J gene is TRBJ2-2, the V gene TRBV5-6, with TRBD2 identical over 12 bases. The CDR3 totals 19 residues. With V trimmed by 3 bases and J by 1 base, 10 bases remained unmatched. Germline V gene lookup returns CDR1 SGHDT and CDR2 YYEEEE. The CDR3 is CASSSKGLAGDLNTGELFF. The CDR3 DNA reads as TGTGCCAGCAGCTCAAAGGGACTAGCGGGTGACTTGAACACCGGGGAGCTGTTTTTT.

With regard to this clone: Other DNA sequences in this sample translate to the same CDR3. Here the CDR3 DNA reads TGTGCCAGCTCACCGGGGACAGGAACCTACGAGCAGTACTTC. Amino acids: CASSPGTGTYEQYF. This sequence joins TRBV18 and TRBJ2-7; the match to TRBD1 covers 8 bases. Germline CDR1 is KGHSH and CDR2 is LQKENI. The CDR3 spans 14 residues. The trim removed 3 bases at V and 2 bases at J, leaving 3 bases unmatched.